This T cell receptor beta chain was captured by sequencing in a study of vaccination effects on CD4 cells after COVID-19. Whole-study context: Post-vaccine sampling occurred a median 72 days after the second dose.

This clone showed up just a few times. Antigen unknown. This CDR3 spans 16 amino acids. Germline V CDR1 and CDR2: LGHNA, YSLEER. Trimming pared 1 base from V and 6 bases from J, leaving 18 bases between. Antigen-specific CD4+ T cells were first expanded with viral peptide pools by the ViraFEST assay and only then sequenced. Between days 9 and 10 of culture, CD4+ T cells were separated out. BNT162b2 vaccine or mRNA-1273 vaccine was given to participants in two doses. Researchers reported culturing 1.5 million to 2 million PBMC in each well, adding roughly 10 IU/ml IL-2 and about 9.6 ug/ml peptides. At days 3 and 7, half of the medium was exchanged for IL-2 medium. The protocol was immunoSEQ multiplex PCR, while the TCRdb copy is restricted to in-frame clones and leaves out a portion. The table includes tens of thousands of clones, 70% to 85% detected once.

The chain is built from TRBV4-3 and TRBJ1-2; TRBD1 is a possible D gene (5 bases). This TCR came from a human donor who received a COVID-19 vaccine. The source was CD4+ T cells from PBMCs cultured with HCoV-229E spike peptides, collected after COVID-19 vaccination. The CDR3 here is CASSQGARVVEDGYTF. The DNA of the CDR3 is TGCGCCAGCAGCCAAGGGGCCAGGGTTGTTGAGGATGGCTACACCTTC.